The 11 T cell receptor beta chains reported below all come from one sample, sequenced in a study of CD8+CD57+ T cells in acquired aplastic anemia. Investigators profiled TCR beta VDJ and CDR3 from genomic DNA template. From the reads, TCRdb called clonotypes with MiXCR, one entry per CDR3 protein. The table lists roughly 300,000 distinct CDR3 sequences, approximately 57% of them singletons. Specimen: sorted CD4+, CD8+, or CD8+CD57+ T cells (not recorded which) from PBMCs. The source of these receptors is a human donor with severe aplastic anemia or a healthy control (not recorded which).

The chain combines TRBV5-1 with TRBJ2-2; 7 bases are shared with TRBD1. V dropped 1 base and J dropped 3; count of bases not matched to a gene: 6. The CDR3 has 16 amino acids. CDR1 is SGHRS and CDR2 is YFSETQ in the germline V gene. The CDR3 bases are TGCGCCAGCAGCTTGTCAACAGGGGATTACACCGGGGAGCTGTTTTTT. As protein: CASSLSTGDYTGELFF. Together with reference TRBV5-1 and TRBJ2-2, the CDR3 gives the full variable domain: KAGVTQTPRYLIKTRGQQVTLSCSPISGHRSVSWYQQTPGQGLQFLFEYFSETQRNKGNFPGRFSGRQFSNSRSEMNVSTLELGDSALYLCASSLSTGDYTGELFFGEGSRLTVL.

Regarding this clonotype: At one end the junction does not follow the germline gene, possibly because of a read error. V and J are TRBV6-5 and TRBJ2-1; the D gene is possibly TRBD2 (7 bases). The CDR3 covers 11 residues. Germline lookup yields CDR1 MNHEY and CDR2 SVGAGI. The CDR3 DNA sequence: TGTGCCAGCCCGGCCGGGGGGCTCTGTGTCTTC. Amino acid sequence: CASPAGGLCVF.

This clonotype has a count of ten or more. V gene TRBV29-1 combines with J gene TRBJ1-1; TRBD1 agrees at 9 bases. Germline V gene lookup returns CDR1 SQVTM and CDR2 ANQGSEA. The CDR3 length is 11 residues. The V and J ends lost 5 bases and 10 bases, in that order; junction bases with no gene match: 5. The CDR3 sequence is CSVRTGARAFF. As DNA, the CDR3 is TGCAGCGTTCGGACAGGGGCGAGAGCTTTCTTT.

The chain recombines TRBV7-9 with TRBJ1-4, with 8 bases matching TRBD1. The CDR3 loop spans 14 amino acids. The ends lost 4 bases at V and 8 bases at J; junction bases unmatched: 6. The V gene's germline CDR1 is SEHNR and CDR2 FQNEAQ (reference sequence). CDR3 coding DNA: TGTGCCAGCAGCTCGACAGGGGCAGGAGAAAAACTGTTTTTT. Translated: CASSSTGAGEKLFF.

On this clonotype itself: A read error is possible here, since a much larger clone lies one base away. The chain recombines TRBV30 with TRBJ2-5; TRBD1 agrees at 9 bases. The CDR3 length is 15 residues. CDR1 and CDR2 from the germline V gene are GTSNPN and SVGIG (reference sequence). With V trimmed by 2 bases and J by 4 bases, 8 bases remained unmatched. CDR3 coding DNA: TGTGCCTGGAGTATACTAGGGACAGGGTTAGAGACCCAGTACTTC. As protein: CAWSILGTGLETQYF.

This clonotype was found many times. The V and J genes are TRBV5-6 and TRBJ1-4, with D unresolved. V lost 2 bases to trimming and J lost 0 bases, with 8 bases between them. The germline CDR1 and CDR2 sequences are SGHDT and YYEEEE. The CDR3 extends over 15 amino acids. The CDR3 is CASSFGTTTNEKLFF. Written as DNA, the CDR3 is TGTGCCAGCAGCTTTGGCACTACAACTAATGAAAAACTGTTTTTT. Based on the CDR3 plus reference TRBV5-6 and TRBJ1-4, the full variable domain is DAGVTQSPTHLIKTRGQQVTLRCSPKSGHDTVSWYQQALGQGPQFIFQYYEEEERQRGNFPDRFSGHQFPNYSSELNVNALLLGDSALYLCASSFGTTTNEKLFFGSGTQLSVL.

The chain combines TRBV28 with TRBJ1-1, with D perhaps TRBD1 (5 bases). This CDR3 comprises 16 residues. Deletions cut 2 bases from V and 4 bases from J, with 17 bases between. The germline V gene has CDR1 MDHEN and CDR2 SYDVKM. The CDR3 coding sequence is TGTGCCAGCAGTTTAAGTGGGACGGACCATCGCACTGAAGCTTTCTTT. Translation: CASSLSGTDHRTEAFF.

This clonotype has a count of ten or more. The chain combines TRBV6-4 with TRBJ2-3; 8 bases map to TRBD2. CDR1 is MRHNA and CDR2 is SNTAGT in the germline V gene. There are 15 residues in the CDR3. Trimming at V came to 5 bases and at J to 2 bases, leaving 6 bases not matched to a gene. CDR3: CASSLAGRLTDTQYF. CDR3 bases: TGTGCCAGCAGTTTAGCGGGGCGCCTCACAGATACGCAGTATTTT.

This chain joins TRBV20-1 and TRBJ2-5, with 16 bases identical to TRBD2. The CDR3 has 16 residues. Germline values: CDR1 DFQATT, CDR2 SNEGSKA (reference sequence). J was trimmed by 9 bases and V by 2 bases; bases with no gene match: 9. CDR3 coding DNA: TGCAGTGCTAGAAAGATTACCGGGACTAGCGGGGGGGCCCAGTACTTC. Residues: CSARKITGTSGGAQYF.

As DNA, the CDR3 is TGTGCCAGCAGTGTTTGGGGTCCCCTCCACTTT. Translated, it gives CASSVWGPLHF. The chain employs TRBV2 and TRBJ1-6; no clear D. Germline V lookup: CDR1 SNHLY, CDR2 FYNNEI. The V gene lost 4 bases and the J gene lost 13 bases, with 8 bases spanning the gap. The CDR3 is 11 residues long. The full variable domain, rest sourced from reference TRBV2 and TRBJ1-6, is EPEVTQTPSHQVTQMGQEVILRCVPISNHLYFYWYRQILGQKVEFLVSFYNNEISEKSEIFDDQFSVERPDGSNFTLKIRSTKLEDSAMYFCASSVWGPLHFGNGTRLTVT.

The CDR3 DNA reads TGTGCCAGCAGCGTAGCAGGGGGCGTTTACAATGAGCAGTTCTTC. Translated: CASSVAGGVYNEQFF. The genes are TRBV9 and TRBJ2-1, with 8 bases identical to TRBD1. CDR1 and CDR2 (germline): SGDLS, YYNGEE. The CDR3 contains 15 residues. Germline trimming cut 0 bases from V and 4 bases from J; bases unmatched to any gene: 3.